This is a list of T cell receptor beta chains from one sample in a study of blood T cell repertoires in COVID-19. TCRdb keeps only in-frame clones here, not all; method: immunoSEQ multiplex PCR. The sample shows under 100,000 clones, just under 85% of them seen only once. Sequenced sample: peripheral blood. The receptors stem from a man in his forties or fifties with acute or convalescent COVID-19. Each CDR3 is given with its conserved first and last residue. The D gene is left open where the match is weak. Only part of the rows carry a size: once, few, many, or a class if the clone is expanded.

j_gene | d_gene | v_gene | abundance | CDR3aa | CDR3nt
TRBJ1-1 | - | TRBV28 | - | CASSFLGRGAAFF | TGTGCCAGCAGTTTTCTGGGGAGGGGGGCAGCTTTCTTT
TRBJ2-3 | TRBD2 | TRBV25-1 | - | CASEKGGRATGDTQYF | TGTGCCAGCGAAAAGGGCGGGAGGGCCACAGGGGATACGCAGTATTTT
TRBJ2-3 | - | TRBV10-3 | - | CAISESSSGLGTDTQYF | TGTGCCATCAGTGAGTCTTCGTCAGGGCTAGGCACAGATACGCAGTATTTT
TRBJ2-7 | TRBD1 | TRBV6-5 | - | CASSYGTGIYEQYF | TGTGCCAGCAGTTACGGGACAGGGATCTACGAGCAGTACTTC
TRBJ1-6 | - | TRBV19 | few | CASRPGTGSSPLHF | TGTGCCAGTAGACCAGGCACGGGGTCGTCACCCCTCCACTTT
TRBJ1-2 | TRBD1 | TRBV7-2 | - | CASSLIGGSNGYTF | TGTGCCAGCAGCTTAATAGGGGGCAGTAATGGCTACACCTTC
TRBJ2-1 | TRBD1 | TRBV4-3 | - | CASRDRQGNNEQFF | TGCGCCAGCAGGGACAGACAGGGGAACAATGAGCAGTTCTTC
TRBJ1-5 | - | TRBV30 | - | CASSARDNQPQHF | TGTGCCTCCTCCGCCAGGGACAATCAGCCCCAGCATTTT
TRBJ2-1 | TRBD2 | TRBV6-5 | - | CASIERGGHEQFF | TGTGCCAGCATCGAGCGGGGCGGCCATGAGCAGTTCTTC
TRBJ2-1 | - | TRBV11-2 | - | CASSVDILSPGREQFF | TGTGCCAGCAGCGTGGACATCCTCTCCCCTGGTCGTGAGCAGTTCTTC
TRBJ2-7 | TRBD2 | TRBV6-2/TRBV6-3 | once | CASSLAGGPGEQYF | TGTGCCAGCAGTCTAGCGGGGGGGCCGGGCGAGCAGTACTTC